This T cell receptor (beta chain) comes out of a study of shared clonotypes between healthy human individuals. Study results and limitations: Non-shared clonotypes showed lower generation probabilities than clonotypes common to all four donors.

Regarding this clone: Antigen: not known.

Naive CD8 cells comprised CD45RO-negative, CCR7-positively selected cells, excluding terminally differentiated effector memory CD45RA+ cells. Sorted-subset replicate PCR reactions contained 200 ng DNA, corresponding to about 30,000 T cell genomes. The data were produced by immunoSEQ multiplex PCR, yet TCRdb's version contains in-frame clones alone and is incomplete. The table includes hundreds of thousands of clones, approximately 95% detected once. After removal of 3 bases from V and 4 bases from J, the junction contained 5 bases not matched to a gene. The CDR3 is 14 amino acids. The germline V gene has CDR1 MNHEY and CDR2 SMNVEV (reference sequence).

The sequencing sample was made of naive CD8+ T cells sorted from blood. The sequence was collected from a woman in her 30s in good health. The rearrangement uses TRBV27 and TRBJ2-5; TRBD2 aligns across 7 bases. The CDR3 spells CASSFGGSAETQYF. In nucleotides, the CDR3 is TGTGCCAGCAGTTTTGGCGGGAGTGCAGAGACCCAGTACTTC.